This TCR beta chain was sequenced in a study of blood T cell repertoires in COVID-19. About the research overall: Donors in the United States, Italy and Spain gave samples during acute or convalescent COVID-19. From T cells, B-cell-depleted T cells, or PBMCs came the material, which was cDNA or gDNA.

This clone has a handful of counts. Study processing details: Quantification of nucleated cells was approximated via reference gene primer amplification. Using immunoSEQ multiplex PCR, the repertoire was profiled, and TCRdb retains in-frame clones only, with some absent. From that table come the V and J calls and clone size; the DNA was used to work out D and trimming. The sample records 90,000 to 150,000 clones, less than 90% being singletons. The specimen sequenced was peripheral blood. This TCR was recovered from a man older than 75 with acute or convalescent COVID-19.

CDR3 DNA sequence: TGCGCCAGCAGCCAAGGCGGACAGAGGCTCCTCCTGAGGGAAAAACTGTTTTTT. Its protein is CASSQGGQRLLLREKLFF. The chain couples TRBV4-1 to TRBJ1-4, with D possibly TRBD1 on 6 matching bases. Looked up from germline, CDR1 is MGHRA and CDR2 is YSYEKL. V was shortened by 1 base and J by 8 bases, with 23 bases between the two germline ends. This CDR3 comprises 18 residues.